The 27 T cell receptor beta chains in this list originate from one sample, sequenced in a study of T cell repertoires in cytomegalovirus infection. TCRdb itself ran the reads through MiXCR, one entry per CDR3 protein. The table shows about 190,000 distinct CDR3 sequences, with 28% occurring only once. Sequencing was performed on PBMCs. These receptors came from a human donor in good health (CMV status not recorded). Some clones in this sample may be carry-over from other donors' samples.

The chain is built from TRBV29-1 and TRBJ2-1; tentative D call: TRBD2 (6 bases). V was trimmed by 0 bases and J by 9 bases, leaving 9 bases between them. Germline V CDR1 and CDR2: SQVTM, ANQGSEA. The CDR3 runs to 12 residues. CDR3 amino acids: CSVEDAGFEQFF. The CDR3, as DNA: TGCAGCGTTGAAGATGCGGGATTTGAGCAGTTCTTC.

This clonotype occurred many times. CDR3 DNA sequence: TGTGCCAGCAGCCCGGGGACGCAAATAGGGGAAATTAAGCATTTT. It is translated as CASSPGTQIGEIKHF. This rearrangement joins TRBV7-6 to TRBJ1-5; D is perhaps TRBD1 (5 bases). CDR3 size: 15 residues. Germline loops: CDR1 SGHVS, CDR2 FNYEAQ. The V end was cut by 5 bases, the J end by 14 bases, with 25 bases between. The entire variable domain, with the rest obtained from reference TRBV7-6 and TRBJ1-5, is as follows: GAGVSQSPRYKVTKRGQDVALRCDPISGHVSLYWYRQALGQGPEFLTYFNYEAQQDKSGLPNDRFSAERPEGSISTLTIQRTEQRDSAMYRCASSPGTQIGEIKHFGDGTRLSIL.

The rearrangement links TRBV7-4 to TRBJ1-5; D remains ambiguous. Germline CDR1 is SGHVT and CDR2 is SQSDAQ. V lost 5 bases to trimming and J lost 4 bases, with 12 bases between them. This CDR3 is built from 14 residues. The CDR3: CASSIGGMNQPQHF. CDR3 DNA sequence: TGTGCCAGCAGCATAGGAGGCATGAATCAGCCCCAGCATTTT.

CDR3 sequence: CASSRPSGQGLGNEQFF. DNA for the CDR3: TGTGCCAGCAGTCGTCCGTCTGGACAGGGTTTAGGGAATGAGCAGTTCTTC. The V and J genes are TRBV7-2 and TRBJ2-1, with TRBD1 matching 8 bases. Germline V gives CDR1 SGHTA, CDR2 FQGNSA. The length of the CDR3 is 17 residues. Trimming took 6 bases from V and 7 from J; bases not matched to a gene: 17.

This clonotype was seen only a few times. V and J are TRBV7-6 and TRBJ1-2; TRBD1 agrees at 9 bases. J lost 7 bases, V lost 3 bases, and 3 bases had no gene match. This CDR3 has 13 residues. Germline V CDR1 and CDR2: SGHVS, FNYEAQ. The CDR3 DNA is TGTGCCAGCAGCTTCCAACAGGGGGCTGGCTACACCTTC. Translation: CASSFQQGAGYTF.

This clonotype was counted only a few times. The chain employs TRBV5-6 and TRBJ1-1, with D perhaps TRBD1 (5 bases). V lost 4 bases, J lost 1 base, and 14 bases lay in between. CDR1 is SGHDT, CDR2 YYEEEE, per germline. This CDR3 has 15 residues. DNA of the CDR3: TGTGCCAGCAGCCCTGAGGGGAGAGGGAACACTGAAGCTTTCTTT. Its translation is CASSPEGRGNTEAFF.

This clonotype was seen only a few times. The chain recombines TRBV7-2 with TRBJ1-1, with D possibly being TRBD1 (6 bases). Trimming took off 5 bases at V and 7 bases at J, with 14 bases between the two ends. This CDR3 is 13 amino acids long. Germline V lookup: CDR1 SGHTA, CDR2 FQGNSA. The CDR3 DNA sequence: TGTGCCAGCAGCCAACAGGGAGAATTTGAAGCTTTCTTT. Its translation: CASSQQGEFEAFF.

The V gene is TRBV5-6, the J gene TRBJ2-7; D remains unclear. The V end lost 3 bases, the J end lost 2 bases, and 12 bases lay between the germline ends. The CDR3 loop spans 14 amino acids. CDR1 and CDR2 from the germline V gene are SGHDT and YYEEEE. DNA for the CDR3: TGTGCCAGCAGCTGGTGGACGGATACCTACGAGCAGTACTTC. Protein: CASSWWTDTYEQYF.

The rearrangement links TRBV29-1 to TRBJ2-7, with 8 bases aligning to TRBD1. With V trimmed by 6 bases and J by 7 bases, 8 bases remained unmatched. The CDR3 has 12 residues. Looked up from germline, CDR1 is SQVTM and CDR2 is ANQGSEA. In nucleotides, the CDR3 is TGCAGCGTGAAGACAGGGGTTTGGGAGCAGTACTTC. This translates into CSVKTGVWEQYF.

The chain joins TRBV6-5 to TRBJ2-2; D remains ambiguous. The CDR3 runs 14 residues. Germline V gene sequence: CDR1 MNHEY, CDR2 SVGAGI. Trimming shortened V by 0 bases and J by 6 bases, and 8 bases separated the two germline ends. CDR3 in amino acids: CASSYSSRAGELFF. The DNA for the CDR3 is TGTGCCAGCAGTTACTCGAGTCGGGCCGGGGAGCTGTTTTTT.

The chain combines TRBV4-3 with TRBJ2-7; D unclear. This CDR3 contains 16 residues. Trimming stripped 0 bases from V and 4 bases from J, with 16 bases between. Germline lookup yields CDR1 LGHNA and CDR2 YSLEER. The DNA for the CDR3 is TGCGCCAGCAGCCAAGATCGGGCAGCCCTAGGGTACGAGCAGTACTTC. It is translated as CASSQDRAALGYEQYF.

The chain has TRBV3-1 and TRBJ1-6; D is perhaps TRBD1 (5 bases). Germline V gene data show CDR1 as LGHDT and CDR2 as YNNKEL (reference sequence). CDR3 length: 16 amino acids. V was trimmed by 0 bases and J by 7 bases, leaving 13 bases between them. DNA of the CDR3: TGTGCCAGCAGCCAAGATCGGCAGGGCCTAAATTCACCCCTCCACTTT. Encoded protein: CASSQDRQGLNSPLHF.

The chain uses TRBV6-6 and TRBJ2-2; D perhaps matches TRBD1 (6 bases). In germline, CDR1 is MNHNY, CDR2 SVGAGI (reference sequence). This CDR3 has 13 amino acids. Deletions cut 6 bases from V and 5 bases from J, with 10 bases between. In DNA, the CDR3 is TGTGCCAGCAGAAAACAGGGAACCGGGGAGCTGTTTTTT. Its protein is CASRKQGTGELFF.

This clonotype was detected a few times. The rearrangement uses TRBV7-2 and TRBJ1-2; 7 bases match TRBD1. This CDR3 region has 15 residues. The V gene end was trimmed by 5 bases and the J gene end by 2 bases; junction bases not matched to a gene: 8. Looked up from germline, CDR1 is SGHTA and CDR2 is FQGNSA. The CDR3 DNA follows: TGTGCCAGCAGCCCCAGACAGGGCGAGAACTATGGCTACACCTTC. It is translated as CASSPRQGENYGYTF.

The chain has TRBV25-1 and TRBJ2-7, with D possibly matching TRBD1 (6 bases). Germline-derived CDR1 and CDR2 are MGHDK and SYGVNS. The CDR3 is made up of 16 amino acids. Deletions cut 4 bases from V and 4 bases from J, with 20 bases between. The DNA for the CDR3 is TGTGCCAGCAGTGGATCGCACGGGGACATCGGGTACGAGCAGTACTTC. Amino acid sequence: CASSGSHGDIGYEQYF.

There are a few counts of this clonotype. This chain joins TRBV6-5 and TRBJ1-2; TRBD1 agrees at 8 bases. The CDR3 spans 15 residues. The J segment lost 4 bases and the V segment lost 4 bases, leaving 8 bases of the junction unmatched. Germline CDR1 is MNHEY and CDR2 is SVGAGI. CDR3 loop: CASSFPGTGSYGYTF. CDR3 nucleotide sequence: TGTGCCAGCAGTTTTCCCGGGACAGGATCCTATGGCTACACCTTC.

This clonotype was observed a single time. Germline is not matched at one junction end, which may reflect a read error. This chain joins TRBV7-2 and TRBJ1-1; 7 bases line up with TRBD1. Germline lookup yields CDR1 SGHTA and CDR2 FQGNSA. CDR3 size: 14 residues. CDR3 sequence reads: CASRVPDRDTGAFF. DNA for the CDR3: TGTGCCAGCAGGGTCCCTGACAGGGACACTGGAGCTTTCTTT.

At least ten counts were recorded for this clonotype. The chain carries TRBV7-4 and TRBJ1-4; tentative D call: TRBD1 (6 bases). The V end lost 6 bases, the J end lost 14 bases, and 16 bases lay between the germline ends. CDR3 length: 12 amino acids. CDR1 and CDR2 from the germline V gene are SGHVT and SQSDAQ. For the CDR3, the DNA is TGTGCCAGCAGTCAAGGGGGACCGTCCCTGTTTTTT. Translated, it gives CASSQGGPSLFF.

The V gene is TRBV19, the J gene TRBJ2-1; TRBD2 agrees at 10 bases. The V and J ends lost 5 bases and 7 bases, in that order; junction bases with no gene match: 11. Germline V gene sequence: CDR1 LNHDA, CDR2 SQIVND (reference sequence). CDR3 length: 16 amino acids. The CDR3 DNA is TGTGCCAGTAGTTCCCCGAGCGGGGGGGCCCTGAATGAGCAGTTCTTC. Translation: CASSSPSGGALNEQFF.

This chain joins TRBV2 and TRBJ2-1; possibly TRBD1 for D (5 bases). V lost 0 bases to trimming and J lost 5 bases, with 20 bases between them. The CDR3 has 18 amino acids. Germline V gene data show CDR1 as SNHLY and CDR2 as FYNNEI. CDR3 nucleotide sequence: TGTGCCAGCAGTGAAGCGCGGTTCTCGATAACAGGCCACAATGAGCAGTTCTTC. Its protein product is CASSEARFSITGHNEQFF.

CDR3 region: CSVEDPGQYYGYTF. The CDR3 bases are TGCAGCGTTGAAGATCCGGGGCAATACTATGGCTACACCTTC. The rearrangement links TRBV29-1 to TRBJ1-2, with a weak D call TRBD1 (5 bases). V was trimmed by 0 bases and J by 3 bases, leaving 11 bases between them. Germline V gene data show CDR1 as SQVTM and CDR2 as ANQGSEA. The CDR3 has 14 amino acids.

This clonotype appeared a few times. CDR3 bases: TGTGCCAGCAGCGTAGCTTTAGGGGCGTCAGGGGAACACGGGGAGCTGTTTTTT. Translation gives CASSVALGASGEHGELFF. The rearrangement uses TRBV9 and TRBJ2-2; TRBD1 might be the D (6 bases). Per germline, CDR1 SGDLS and CDR2 YYNGEE. This CDR3 spans 18 amino acids. The germline V and J ends were trimmed by 0 bases and 7 bases, with 22 bases remaining between them.

The V gene is TRBV10-3, the J gene TRBJ1-2, with D unclear. Germline assignment: CDR1 ENHRY and CDR2 SYGVKD. V dropped 2 bases and J dropped 4 bases, with 14 bases sitting between them. The CDR3 loop spans 15 amino acids. The DNA of the CDR3 is TGTGCCATCAGTGAGGTCGACCCTGCCAGCTATGGCTACACCTTC. This translates into CAISEVDPASYGYTF.

This chain links TRBV6-1 with TRBJ2-3; D is possibly TRBD1 (5 bases). This CDR3 spans 13 amino acids. In germline, CDR1 is MNHNS, CDR2 SASEGT. Trimming took off 7 bases at V and 6 bases at J, with 14 bases between the two ends. Here the CDR3 DNA reads TGTGCCAGCACCGAAGGGGCCAGGGATACGCAGTATTTT. Its protein product is CASTEGARDTQYF.

This clonotype has more than one count but fewer than ten. The V call is TRBV7-2, the J call TRBJ2-5; the match to TRBD2 covers 9 bases. V dropped 1 base and J dropped 5; count of bases not matched to a gene: 14. The V gene's germline CDR1 is SGHTA and CDR2 FQGNSA. The length of the CDR3 is 18 residues. CDR3 coding DNA: TGTGCCAGCAGCTTAGAAATTGGGCGGGGGGGCCTGGGGGAGACCCAGTACTTC. Translating it yields CASSLEIGRGGLGETQYF.

Only a few counts were recorded for this clonotype. The V call is TRBV2, the J call TRBJ1-5, with no clear D. CDR3 length equals 13 residues. V lost 3 bases and J lost 9, with 12 bases in between. Germline V gives CDR1 SNHLY, CDR2 FYNNEI. The CDR3 nucleotides read TGTGCCAGCAGTGAGACCAACCAAGGGCCCCAGCATTTT. It encodes CASSETNQGPQHF.

Ten or more counts support this clonotype. The gene calls are TRBV7-2 and TRBJ2-7; D is possibly TRBD2 (6 bases). The V and J ends lost 5 bases and 3 bases respectively, with 11 bases between them. Germline CDR1 is SGHTA and CDR2 is FQGNSA. This CDR3 has 13 residues. CDR3 residues: CASSPGVNYEQYF. The DNA for the CDR3 is TGTGCCAGCAGCCCGGGGGTAAACTACGAGCAGTACTTC.